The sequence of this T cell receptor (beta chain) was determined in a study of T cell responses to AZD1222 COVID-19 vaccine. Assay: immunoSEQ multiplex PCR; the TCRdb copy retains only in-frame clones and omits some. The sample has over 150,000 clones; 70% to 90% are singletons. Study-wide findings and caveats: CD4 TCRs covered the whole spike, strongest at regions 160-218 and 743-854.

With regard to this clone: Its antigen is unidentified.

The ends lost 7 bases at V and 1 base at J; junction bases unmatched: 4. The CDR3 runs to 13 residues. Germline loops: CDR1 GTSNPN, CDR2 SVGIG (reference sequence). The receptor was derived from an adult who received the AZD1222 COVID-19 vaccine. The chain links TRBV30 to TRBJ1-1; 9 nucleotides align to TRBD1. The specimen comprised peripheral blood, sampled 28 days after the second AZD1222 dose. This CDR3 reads CASDRGQNTEAFF. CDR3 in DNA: TGTGCCTCGGACAGGGGCCAGAACACTGAAGCTTTCTTT.